The 28 T cell receptor beta chains presented below share a single source sample, sequenced in a study of T cell changes during pregnancy in multiple sclerosis. Some clones are missing from TCRdb's copy, which holds only in-frame ones; the method was immunoSEQ multiplex PCR. The sample has some 80,000 clones, about 95% seen once. The sequenced sample was peripheral blood, obtained in the second trimester of pregnancy. The receptors were gathered from a female donor with multiple sclerosis, enrolled in a pregnancy study.

This clone showed up just a few times. This chain connects TRBV29-1 to TRBJ1-1, with no clear D. Germline CDR1 SQVTM, CDR2 ANQGSEA. This CDR3 has 12 amino acids. V lost 6 bases, J lost 4 bases, and 12 bases lay in between. The chain's CDR3 is CSVRHTGTEAFF. In nucleotides, the CDR3 is TGCAGCGTGCGCCACACGGGCACTGAAGCTTTCTTT.

The gene calls are TRBV6-1 and TRBJ1-5; 8 positions agree with TRBD1. The CDR3 spans 15 residues. Germline V CDR1 and CDR2: MNHNS, SASEGT. V shed 4 bases and J 0 bases; nucleotides not matched to a gene: 2. CDR3 loop: CASSAGQVSNQPQHF. The CDR3 bases are TGTGCCAGCAGTGCGGGACAGGTTAGCAATCAGCCCCAGCATTTT.

The J gene is TRBJ1-2, the V gene TRBV29-1; 7 nucleotides line up with TRBD1. This CDR3 has 13 residues. The J segment lost 5 bases and the V segment lost 1 base, leaving 4 bases of the junction unmatched. The germline CDR1 and CDR2 sequences are SQVTM and ANQGSEA. CDR3 region: CSVEGQGQYGYTF. CDR3 coding DNA: TGCAGCGTTGAAGGACAGGGCCAATATGGCTACACCTTC.

This clone was seen only once. V is TRBV27 and J is TRBJ1-1; D perhaps matches TRBD1 (5 bases). The CDR3 is 13 amino acids. V was clipped by 5 bases and J by 1 base, with 8 bases between them. In germline, CDR1 is MNHEY, CDR2 SMNVEV (reference sequence). The DNA of the CDR3 is TGTGCCAGCAGTGAGACAGAGAACACTGAAGCTTTCTTT. Translated: CASSETENTEAFF.

The chain recombines TRBV9 with TRBJ1-5; 8 nucleotides match TRBD1. Per germline, CDR1 SGDLS and CDR2 YYNGEE. This CDR3 has 15 residues. The J segment lost 1 base and the V segment lost 3 bases, leaving 3 bases of the junction unmatched. DNA for the CDR3: TGTGCCAGCAGCGGGGGACAGGAAAGCAATCAGCCCCAGCATTTT. Translated: CASSGGQESNQPQHF. The full variable domain, with the rest looked up from reference TRBV9 and TRBJ1-5, is DSGVTQTPKHLITATGQRVTLRCSPRSGDLSVYWYQQSLDQGLQFLIQYYNGEERAKGNILERFSAQQFPDLHSELNLSSLELGDSALYFCASSGGQESNQPQHFGDGTRLSIL.

This sequence joins TRBV5-1 and TRBJ2-1, with TRBD2 matching over 13 bases. The CDR3 is 16 residues long. V lost 3 bases to trimming and J lost 7 bases; unmatched junction nucleotides: 7. From germline, CDR1 is SGHRS and CDR2 YFSETQ. CDR3 in DNA: TGCGCCAGCAGCTGGGGGACTAGCGGGATCTGGAATGAGCAGTTCTTC. This sequence encodes CASSWGTSGIWNEQFF.

The chain is built from TRBV2 and TRBJ2-3; 9 bases are a match to TRBD2. V was clipped by 5 bases and J by 2 bases; unmatched bases: 8. The germline gives CDR1 SNHLY, CDR2 FYNNEI. This CDR3 region has 16 residues. The CDR3 sequence: CASSIPTSGATDTQYF. CDR3 bases: TGTGCCAGCAGTATCCCGACTAGCGGCGCCACAGATACGCAGTATTTT.

This sequence joins TRBV9 and TRBJ2-1; 7 nucleotides align to TRBD1. The J segment lost 5 bases and the V segment lost 5 bases, leaving 7 bases of the junction unmatched. In germline, CDR1 is SGDLS, CDR2 YYNGEE. This CDR3 has 14 amino acids. This chain's CDR3 is CASRGTGENNEQFF. Here the CDR3 DNA reads TGTGCCAGCAGAGGTACAGGGGAAAACAATGAGCAGTTCTTC.

The V gene is TRBV19, the J gene TRBJ2-1, with 8 bases that match TRBD2. The CDR3 extends over 15 amino acids. Trimming removed 5 bases from V and 9 bases from J; junction bases left unmatched: 12. CDR1 is LNHDA, CDR2 SQIVND, per germline (reference sequence). The CDR3 sequence is CASSPGTSDRGEQFF. DNA of the CDR3: TGTGCCAGTAGTCCCGGGACTAGTGATCGAGGTGAGCAGTTCTTC.

The rearrangement joins TRBV5-1 to TRBJ2-1, with a weak D call TRBD1 (6 bases). Germline V gene data show CDR1 as SGHRS and CDR2 as YFSETQ. CDR3 length: 13 amino acids. Deletions cut 4 bases from V and 6 bases from J, with 11 bases between. In nucleotides, the CDR3 is TGCGCCAGCAGCCTCGACAGGCGCAATGAGCAGTTCTTC. Residues: CASSLDRRNEQFF.

The genes are TRBV11-3 and TRBJ2-1, with TRBD2 matching 11 bases. The V gene's germline CDR1 is SGHNT and CDR2 YENEEA. The CDR3 extends over 13 amino acids. V dropped 6 bases and J dropped 10; count of bases not matched to a gene: 5. The CDR3 DNA follows: TGTGCCAGCAGTTCCCGACTAGCGGGAGAGCAGTTCTTC. Translated: CASSSRLAGEQFF.

V is TRBV5-4 and J is TRBJ2-7, with D possibly being TRBD2 (6 bases). CDR3 length: 15 residues. The V and J ends lost 0 bases and 0 bases respectively, with 10 bases between them. Looked up from germline, CDR1 is SGHNT and CDR2 is YYREEE (reference sequence). CDR3 DNA: TGTGCCAGCAGCTTGGCGGGACTGAGCTCCTACGAGCAGTACTTC. This sequence encodes CASSLAGLSSYEQYF.

The gene calls are TRBV28 and TRBJ2-1; 11 positions agree with TRBD2. Trimming cost V 5 bases and J 4 bases; bases outside gene matches: 10. This CDR3 region has 17 residues. CDR1 is MDHEN and CDR2 is SYDVKM in the germline V gene. Here the CDR3 DNA reads TGTGCCAGCAGTATGTCTCCGGGACTAGCGGTATACAATGAGCAGTTCTTC. Its translation: CASSMSPGLAVYNEQFF. Variable domain in full (rest from reference TRBV28 and TRBJ2-1): DVKVTQSSRYLVKRTGEKVFLECVQDMDHENMFWYRQDPGLGLRLIYFSYDVKMKEKGDIPEGYSVSREKKERFSLILESASTNQTSMYLCASSMSPGLAVYNEQFFGPGTRLTVL.

The chain has TRBV27 and TRBJ2-2, with 8 bases aligning to TRBD1. This CDR3 spans 14 amino acids. V trimming: 9 bases; J trimming: 6 bases; junction bases outside the gene matches: 9. Germline V gene sequence: CDR1 MNHEY, CDR2 SMNVEV (reference sequence). The CDR3 DNA sequence: TGTGCCAGTAGGACAGGGTCAGTCGCCGGGGAGCTGTTTTTT. As protein: CASRTGSVAGELFF.

This clone has a handful of counts. The chain carries TRBV27 and TRBJ1-2; 9 nucleotides match TRBD1. The CDR3 length is 14 residues. Losses at the gene ends were 5 bases for V and 5 bases for J; bases not matched to a gene: 6. Germline lookup yields CDR1 MNHEY and CDR2 SMNVEV (reference sequence). The CDR3 DNA follows: TGTGCCAGCAGTAAAACACAGGGGGCGTATGGCTACACCTTC. Protein: CASSKTQGAYGYTF.

The CDR3: CASSPRTGTTNEKLFF. The CDR3 DNA reads as TGTGCCAGCAGCCCTCGGACGGGAACAACTAATGAAAAACTGTTTTTT. The genes are TRBV7-8 and TRBJ1-4, with D unresolved. Trimming stripped 5 bases from V and 0 bases from J, with 13 bases between. The CDR3 sequence is 16 residues long. CDR1 and CDR2 (germline): SGHVS, FQNEAQ.

V is TRBV5-4 and J is TRBJ2-5, with a tentative D call TRBD1 (6 bases). The CDR3 is made up of 16 amino acids. Trimming took off 6 bases at V and 3 bases at J, with 21 bases between the two ends. The V gene's germline CDR1 is SGHNT and CDR2 YYREEE (reference sequence). Here the CDR3 reads CASNKLGTLAKETQYF. DNA of the CDR3: TGTGCCAGCAACAAACTCGGGACATTAGCCAAAGAGACCCAGTACTTC.

The V call is TRBV7-8, the J call TRBJ1-5; D not resolved. The CDR3 runs to 13 residues. The germline gives CDR1 SGHVS, CDR2 FQNEAQ. Trimming removed 0 bases at V and 7 bases at J, with 7 bases between. The CDR3 coding sequence is TGTGCCAGCAGCTTAGCGTCTCCCCAGCCCCAGCATTTT. This sequence encodes CASSLASPQPQHF.

This chain joins TRBV7-3 and TRBJ2-6; D remains unclear. This CDR3 is built from 14 residues. CDR1 is SGHTA and CDR2 is FQGTGA in the germline V gene. Between the trimmed V and J ends, which lost 8 bases and 1 base, there was a span of 9 bases. CDR3: CASSRRSGANVLTF. The CDR3, as DNA: TGTGCCAGCTCCCGCCGGTCTGGGGCCAACGTCCTGACTTTC.

The chain links TRBV18 to TRBJ2-1, with D tentatively TRBD1 (5 bases). This CDR3 has 13 residues. Trimming removed 6 bases from V and 9 bases from J, with 15 bases in between. Germline lookup yields CDR1 KGHSH and CDR2 LQKENI. This CDR3 is CASSSWTPVEQFF. The CDR3, as DNA: TGTGCCAGCTCCAGCTGGACACCGGTTGAGCAGTTCTTC.

The chain has TRBV2 and TRBJ2-1; 7 nucleotides agree with TRBD1. After removal of 7 bases from V and 5 bases from J, the junction contained 8 bases not matched to a gene. Germline assignment: CDR1 SNHLY and CDR2 FYNNEI. This CDR3 is built from 14 residues. The CDR3 DNA is TGTGCCAGCACTGACAGGGTCTTTCACAATGAGCAGTTCTTC. Amino acids: CASTDRVFHNEQFF.

This clone was detected once. The chain carries TRBV28 and TRBJ2-1, with 11 bases aligning to TRBD2. The CDR3 totals 15 residues. The ends lost 2 bases at V and 14 bases at J; junction bases unmatched: 11. Germline CDR1 reads MDHEN; CDR2 reads SYDVKM. CDR3 nucleotide sequence: TGTGCCAGCAGTTTACCCCCTCCGGGACTAGCGGCCGAGTTCTTC. Protein product: CASSLPPPGLAAEFF.

CDR3 sequence (DNA): TGTGCCAGCAGCTTAGATGGGACACGCCCGGGGACTGAAGCTTTCTTT. Residues: CASSLDGTRPGTEAFF. This chain joins TRBV7-2 and TRBJ1-1; the D gene is possibly TRBD1 (6 bases). CDR3 length: 16 amino acids. V was pared by 1 base and J by 5 bases, with 17 bases between. Looked up from germline, CDR1 is SGHTA and CDR2 is FQGNSA.

The rearrangement joins TRBV30 to TRBJ2-1; TRBD2 matches 9 bases. The germline V gene has CDR1 GTSNPN and CDR2 SVGIG (reference sequence). V gave up 3 bases and J gave up 8 bases; unmatched junction bases: 8. This CDR3 spans 14 amino acids. The CDR3 nucleotides read TGTGCCTGGAGCGAACCCCTAGCGGGACATGAGCAGTTCTTC. Residues: CAWSEPLAGHEQFF.

The V and J genes are TRBV11-2 and TRBJ2-3, with 7 nucleotides matching TRBD1. Trimming removed 5 bases from V and 2 bases from J; junction bases left unmatched: 7. This CDR3 has 15 residues. CDR1 and CDR2 (germline): SGHAT, FQNNGV. The CDR3 sequence is CASSLKGGSTDTQYF. CDR3 DNA: TGTGCCAGCAGCCTAAAAGGGGGCTCCACAGATACGCAGTATTTT.

This chain connects TRBV4-1 to TRBJ2-7, with 11 bases matching TRBD2. The CDR3 has 15 amino acids. Germline values: CDR1 MGHRA, CDR2 YSYEKL. V dropped 4 bases and J dropped 7; count of bases not matched to a gene: 9. CDR3 coding DNA: TGCGCCAGCAGCCCCCTTGGGCTAGCGGGAGGAGAGCAGTACTTC. It is translated as CASSPLGLAGGEQYF.

This clone occurred once. The chain combines TRBV11-2 with TRBJ2-7, with TRBD1 identical over 8 bases. The length of the CDR3 is 14 residues. Trimming took 5 bases from V and 2 from J; bases not matched to a gene: 5. The germline gives CDR1 SGHAT, CDR2 FQNNGV. CDR3 DNA sequence: TGTGCCAGCAGCCCCGGGACAGGAGCCTACGAGCAGTACTTC. This gives the protein CASSPGTGAYEQYF.

This chain connects TRBV28 to TRBJ2-7; TRBD1 aligns across 9 bases. The V segment lost 5 bases and the J segment 0 bases; nucleotides outside the gene matches: 23. Germline CDR1 and CDR2: MDHEN and SYDVKM. There are 21 residues in the CDR3. The DNA of the CDR3 is TGTGCCAGCAGTCTCCCCTTAAGGACAGGGGCGATTTTTACTAGCTCCTACGAGCAGTACTTC. Encoded protein: CASSLPLRTGAIFTSSYEQYF.